Each of the 6 T cell receptor beta chains below was sequenced from the same sample in a study of T cells after somatic rescue of genetic block. Profiled with immunoSEQ multiplex PCR; TCRdb holds only in-frame clones, not every one. The table lists 110,000 or so clones, around nine tenths of them singletons. The material sequenced was peripheral blood mononuclear cells (PBMCs). The source is a woman aged 18 to 35.

The genes are TRBV4-3 and TRBJ2-3; TRBD1 agrees at 7 bases. CDR1 and CDR2 from the germline V gene are LGHNA and YSLEER. This CDR3 contains 17 residues. V trimming: 0 bases; J trimming: 3 bases; junction bases outside the gene matches: 9. This CDR3 reads CASSQDYGQDWTDTQYF. The CDR3 DNA sequence: TGCGCCAGCAGCCAAGATTATGGACAGGACTGGACAGATACGCAGTATTTT.

J is TRBJ2-1 and V is TRBV27, with D tentatively TRBD2 (6 bases). The CDR3 runs 16 residues. From germline, CDR1 is MNHEY and CDR2 SMNVEV (reference sequence). V was pared by 6 bases and J by 8 bases, with 23 bases between. CDR3 DNA sequence: TGTGCCAGCAGAACCAAGGGGCGGGGTTTAGTCGATGAGCAGTTCTTC. Encoded protein: CASRTKGRGLVDEQFF.

The rearrangement links TRBV20-1 to TRBJ2-7; perhaps TRBD2 as D (5 bases). Germline CDR1 DFQATT, CDR2 SNEGSKA (reference sequence). V lost 1 base to trimming and J lost 7 bases, with 8 bases between them. This CDR3 has 11 residues. The CDR3 region is CSARVEAEQYF. CDR3 bases: TGCAGTGCTAGAGTGGAGGCGGAGCAGTACTTC.

This rearrangement joins TRBV7-2 to TRBJ1-2; TRBD1 matches 8 bases. V was clipped by 1 base and J by 6 bases; unmatched bases: 13. The CDR3 contains 17 residues. Germline V gene data show CDR1 as SGHTA and CDR2 as FQGNSA. CDR3 nucleotides: TGTGCCAGCAGCTTAGGAGGCGGTCCACGACAGGGGAATGGCTACACCTTC. Its protein is CASSLGGGPRQGNGYTF.

The chain has TRBV9 and TRBJ1-2; D is unclear. Trimming stripped 4 bases from V and 4 bases from J, with 17 bases between. Germline V lookup: CDR1 SGDLS, CDR2 YYNGEE. The CDR3 extends over 15 amino acids. The CDR3 coding sequence is TGTGCCAGCAGCCCCTCACCGGCTTCGAGCTATGGCTACACCTTC. This translates into CASSPSPASSYGYTF.

A single count supports this clone. The chain combines TRBV14 with TRBJ2-3; D may be TRBD2 (6 bases). The CDR3 sequence is 15 residues long. The V gene lost 4 bases and the J gene lost 6 bases, with 17 bases spanning the gap. Germline V gene sequence: CDR1 SGHDN, CDR2 FVKESK. The CDR3 region is CASSPFDGRQDTQYF. CDR3 sequence (DNA): TGTGCCAGCAGCCCTTTTGACGGGAGACAGGATACGCAGTATTTT. The entire variable domain, with the rest obtained from reference TRBV14 and TRBJ2-3, is as follows: EAGVTQFPSHSVIEKGQTVTLRCDPISGHDNLYWYRRVMGKEIKFLLHFVKESKQDESGMPNNRFLAERTGGTYSTLKVQPAELEDSGVYFCASSPFDGRQDTQYFGPGTRLTVL.